This entry lists 22 T cell receptor beta chains sequenced from one sample in a study of technical replicates of blood from several donors. Measured with immunoSEQ multiplex PCR; TCRdb has only the in-frame clones, and not every one. The sample holds tens of thousands of clones, around 96% seen once. The sample comprised T cells isolated from PBMCs. The receptors derive from a human donor in good health.

The V and J genes are TRBV6-1 and TRBJ2-1; D uncertain. The CDR3 loop spans 14 amino acids. Germline V gene sequence: CDR1 MNHNS, CDR2 SASEGT. V was shortened by 0 bases and J by 2 bases, with 5 bases between the two germline ends. The CDR3 sequence is CASSEAQAYNEQFF. The CDR3 nucleotides are TGTGCCAGCAGTGAAGCCCAGGCCTACAATGAGCAGTTCTTC.

This chain uses TRBV4-1 with TRBJ1-1; a weak D match, TRBD1 (6 bases). Germline V gene lookup returns CDR1 MGHRA and CDR2 YSYEKL. This CDR3 spans 15 amino acids. The V end lost 2 bases, the J end lost 6 bases, and 16 bases lay between the germline ends. CDR3 protein: CASSQRKGVEAEAFF. In DNA, the CDR3 is TGCGCCAGCAGCCAAAGAAAGGGGGTTGAGGCTGAAGCTTTCTTT.

The chain recombines TRBV2 with TRBJ1-2; D is undetermined. V lost 8 bases and J lost 4, with 11 bases in between. CDR3 size: 12 residues. Germline loops: CDR1 SNHLY, CDR2 FYNNEI. CDR3 loop: CASPPGTYGYTF. The CDR3 DNA reads TGTGCCAGCCCCCCGGGAACCTATGGCTACACCTTC. Together with reference TRBV2 and TRBJ1-2, the CDR3 gives the full variable domain: EPEVTQTPSHQVTQMGQEVILRCVPISNHLYFYWYRQILGQKVEFLVSFYNNEISEKSEIFDDQFSVERPDGSNFTLKIRSTKLEDSAMYFCASPPGTYGYTFGSGTRLTVV.

The V and J genes are TRBV30 and TRBJ2-7, with TRBD1 matching over 9 bases. The V segment lost 1 base and the J segment 4 bases; nucleotides outside the gene matches: 2. Germline CDR1 reads GTSNPN; CDR2 reads SVGIG (reference sequence). This CDR3 has 13 residues. This CDR3 is CAWSGTGVYEQYF. The CDR3 nucleotides read TGTGCCTGGAGTGGGACAGGGGTTTACGAGCAGTACTTC.

This chain uses TRBV6-1 with TRBJ1-4; D possibly corresponds to TRBD1 (6 bases). Germline V gene sequence: CDR1 MNHNS, CDR2 SASEGT. The CDR3 sequence is 16 residues long. Between the trimmed V and J ends, which lost 0 bases and 6 bases, there was a span of 14 bases. CDR3 loop: CASSEAGGGADEKLFF. Written as DNA, the CDR3 is TGTGCCAGCAGTGAAGCGGGGGGGGGCGCGGATGAAAAACTGTTTTTT.

The gene calls are TRBV9 and TRBJ1-2, with D hard to call. This CDR3 spans 13 amino acids. With 0 bases removed from V and 3 bases from J, the gap between germline ends came to 6 bases. From germline, CDR1 is SGDLS and CDR2 YYNGEE. The CDR3 protein is CASSVEPDYGYTF. The CDR3 DNA follows: TGTGCCAGCAGCGTAGAACCAGACTATGGCTACACCTTC.

The V call is TRBV4-1, the J call TRBJ1-2; 8 bases are a match to TRBD1. Germline values: CDR1 MGHRA, CDR2 YSYEKL. The CDR3 extends over 15 amino acids. With 0 bases clipped from V and 4 bases from J, the junction kept 4 bases outside the gene matches. CDR3 bases: TGCGCCAGCAGCCAAGAACGGACAGGGATCTATGGCTACACCTTC. Its protein product is CASSQERTGIYGYTF.

The chain has TRBV11-3 and TRBJ1-1, with 7 bases identical to TRBD1. CDR3 length: 18 residues. V dropped 5 bases and J dropped 0; count of bases not matched to a gene: 15. Germline CDR1 and CDR2: SGHNT and YENEEA. The CDR3 region is CASSPDRQGAIMNTEAFF. CDR3 nucleotides: TGTGCCAGCAGCCCCGACCGACAGGGCGCTATAATGAACACTGAAGCTTTCTTT. The whole variable domain, filled in from reference TRBV11-3 and TRBJ1-1, reads EAGVVQSPRYKIIEKKQPVAFWCNPISGHNTLYWYLQNLGQGPELLIRYENEEAVDDSQLPKDRFSAERLKGVDSTLKIQPAELGDSAVYLCASSPDRQGAIMNTEAFFGQGTRLTVV.

V gene TRBV14 combines with J gene TRBJ2-7; 11 nucleotides agree with TRBD2. V shed 0 bases, J shed 2 bases, and the junction held 6 bases outside the gene matches. Germline lookup yields CDR1 SGHDN and CDR2 FVKESK. The CDR3 loop spans 17 amino acids. CDR3 amino acids: CASSQESPTSGTYEQYF. CDR3 nucleotide sequence: TGTGCCAGCAGCCAAGAGTCGCCGACTAGCGGGACCTACGAGCAGTACTTC.

V is TRBV7-9 and J is TRBJ2-7, with D uncertain. The V end was cut by 4 bases, the J end by 3 bases, with 4 bases between. The germline gives CDR1 SEHNR, CDR2 FQNEAQ (reference sequence). The CDR3 has 11 residues. The CDR3 spells CASSSHYEQYF. DNA of the CDR3: TGTGCCAGCAGCTCCCACTACGAGCAGTACTTC.

The chain recombines TRBV11-2 with TRBJ1-2; D remains ambiguous. Per the germline V gene, CDR1 is SGHAT and CDR2 is FQNNGV. The ends were cut back, 5 bases at V and 8 bases at J, with 21 bases in the middle. The CDR3 totals 15 residues. Here the CDR3 reads CASSPSLTNSRGYTF. The DNA of the CDR3 is TGTGCCAGCAGCCCTTCGCTAACAAACAGCAGAGGCTACACCTTC.

This clone was observed once. This chain connects TRBV19 to TRBJ2-1; D is perhaps TRBD2 (5 bases). Trimming removed 4 bases from V and 9 bases from J, with 13 bases in between. The germline CDR1 and CDR2 sequences are LNHDA and SQIVND (reference sequence). The CDR3 length is 13 residues. Here the CDR3 DNA reads TGTGCCAGTAGTACAGCCGTCCGGGGTGAGCAGTTCTTC. Protein: CASSTAVRGEQFF.

This sequence joins TRBV9 and TRBJ2-2; TRBD2 agrees at 13 bases. Trimming took 5 bases from V and 1 from J; bases not matched to a gene: 2. The CDR3 has 16 amino acids. Per germline, CDR1 SGDLS and CDR2 YYNGEE. The CDR3 DNA reads TGTGCCAGCAGTGGGACTAGCGGGGTGAACACCGGGGAGCTGTTTTTT. This codes for CASSGTSGVNTGELFF.

The CDR3 coding sequence is TGTGCCATCAGTGAGTTGGCTAGCGGGTTCTACGAGCAGTACTTC. Translated: CAISELASGFYEQYF. The chain recombines TRBV10-3 with TRBJ2-7; 8 positions agree with TRBD2. The CDR3 sequence is 15 residues long. Germline loops: CDR1 ENHRY, CDR2 SYGVKD. V shed 1 base and J 3 bases; nucleotides not matched to a gene: 5.

The chain joins TRBV27 to TRBJ1-1; 10 bases match TRBD1. The CDR3 covers 14 residues. After removal of 3 bases from V and 5 bases from J, the junction contained 3 bases not matched to a gene. In germline, CDR1 is MNHEY, CDR2 SMNVEV (reference sequence). DNA for the CDR3: TGTGCCAGCAGTTTCGACAGGGGGCTTACTGAAGCTTTCTTT. Protein sequence: CASSFDRGLTEAFF.

The chain recombines TRBV7-8 with TRBJ1-2, with D possibly being TRBD1 (5 bases). This CDR3 contains 14 residues. V was trimmed by 8 bases and J by 0 bases, leaving 13 bases between them. CDR1 and CDR2 (germline): SGHVS, FQNEAQ. CDR3 residues: CASGTGTSNYGYTF. CDR3 bases: TGTGCCAGCGGCACAGGCACTTCTAACTATGGCTACACCTTC.

The chain links TRBV7-2 to TRBJ1-2, with D unresolved. The CDR3 is 15 residues long. V lost 5 bases and J 0 bases, leaving 13 bases between the germline ends. Germline values: CDR1 SGHTA, CDR2 FQGNSA. CDR3 nucleotides: TGTGCCAGCAGCCTAAGACAACCAGCTAACTATGGCTACACCTTC. Its protein is CASSLRQPANYGYTF.

This clone was counted once. The chain employs TRBV6-5 and TRBJ2-2; tentatively, D is TRBD2 (5 bases). CDR1 and CDR2 from the germline V gene are MNHEY and SVGAGI. This CDR3 is built from 13 residues. V dropped 8 bases and J dropped 2 bases, with 9 bases sitting between them. CDR3 coding DNA: TGTGCCAGCGGAGGCCTTAACACCGGGGAGCTGTTTTTT. The encoded protein is CASGGLNTGELFF.

The chain uses TRBV18 and TRBJ1-2, with 8 bases fitting TRBD1. Per germline, CDR1 KGHSH and CDR2 LQKENI. The CDR3 length is 12 residues. J lost 8 bases, V lost 6 bases, and 5 bases had no gene match. The CDR3 sequence is CASSPRQGGYTF. DNA of the CDR3: TGTGCCAGCTCCCCTAGACAGGGGGGCTACACCTTC.

The rearrangement links TRBV7-2 to TRBJ2-3, with TRBD2 matching 7 bases. CDR1 is SGHTA, CDR2 FQGNSA, per germline. V dropped 1 base and J dropped 6; count of bases not matched to a gene: 10. This CDR3 has 16 residues. This CDR3 is CASSLVSGASRDTQYF. Here the CDR3 DNA reads TGTGCCAGCAGCTTAGTCAGCGGGGCCTCGAGGGATACGCAGTATTTT.

The chain links TRBV5-8 to TRBJ2-3; weak D call: TRBD1 (5 bases). The CDR3 spans 14 residues. The V gene lost 7 bases and the J gene lost 2 bases, with 14 bases spanning the gap. Germline V gene sequence: CDR1 SGHTS, CDR2 YDEGEE. The CDR3 DNA sequence: TGTGCCAGCCACCTTGGACAAGACACAGATACGCAGTATTTT. Translating it yields CASHLGQDTDTQYF.

The V gene is TRBV6-6, the J gene TRBJ1-2; D is unclear. The V and J ends lost 2 bases and 3 bases respectively, with 4 bases between them. Germline V CDR1 and CDR2: MNHNY, SVGAGI (reference sequence). This CDR3 contains 12 residues. Here the CDR3 reads CASSYADYGYTF. In DNA form, the CDR3 reads TGTGCCAGCAGTTACGCAGACTATGGCTACACCTTC.